The T cell receptor (beta chain) under discussion was sequenced for a study of identical twins. TCRdb itself ran the 5' RACE reads through MiXCR, one entry per CDR3 protein. The sample has 470,000 or so distinct CDR3 sequences, 20% to 25% seen once. Only healthy Caucasians were enrolled as donors. This same sample was also taken into another study, of T cells expressing NK-cell markers. That work contributes: The study sequenced eight donors, seven HCMV-seropositive and one seronegative. Among CD8+ T cells from more than five donors, dominant NKG2C+ clonotypes accounted for roughly 1.0-7.0%. Specificity for HCMV among expanded NKG2C+ T cell clones was not established.

Sequencing used CD4+ T cells sorted from blood. The TCR sequence derives from a young woman in good health.

In nucleotides, the CDR3 is TGCGCCAGCAGCTTGGGGGAGGCGGGTGAGCAGTTCTTC. This sequence encodes CASSLGEAGEQFF. This rearrangement joins TRBV5-1 to TRBJ2-1; D perhaps matches TRBD2 (6 bases). Trimming cost V 0 bases and J 9 bases, with 10 bases left between them. The CDR3 has 13 residues. CDR1 and CDR2 (germline): SGHRS, YFSETQ.